The 27 T cell receptor beta chains reported below all come from one sample, sequenced in a study of CD8+ T cells in alopecia areata. Combined cutaneous lymph node cells underwent sorting by CD4, CD8alpha, NKG2D, NKG2ACE and additional markers. Investigators isolated RNA and reverse transcribed it into cDNA to act as the sequencing template. Here immunoSEQ multiplex PCR was the method, and the copy in TCRdb shows in-frame clones only, minus some. This sample has about 270,000 clones and no singletons, with 1.2% in the ten largest. The source material was CD4+ T cells sorted from a lymph node. The receptor source for this set is a C3H/HeJ mouse with alopecia areata. Mice of this strain are of MHC haplotype H2-k.

Notes on this clone: Each gene name is a mouse one. The sequence runs out 4 residues before the end of the CDR3; the remainder is reconstructed from the germline J gene. The V and J genes are TRBV13-2 and TRBJ1-2, with TRBD1 matching 10 bases. V lost 2 bases to trimming and J lost 0 bases; unmatched junction nucleotides: 4. In germline, CDR1 is NNHNN, CDR2 SYGAGS (reference sequence). CDR3 length: 16 amino acids. The CDR3 reads CASGDRGQGANSDYTF. CDR3 DNA (partial): TGTGCCAGCGGTGACCGAGGACAGGGGGCAAACTCC.

This clone was observed at least ten times. Gene and germline names: mouse. The read gets to within 4 residues of the CDR3 end, and the germline J gene fills in the rest. This chain uses TRBV3 with TRBJ2-2, with TRBD2 as a possible D gene (5 bases). From germline, CDR1 is SNHLY and CDR2 FYNGKV (reference sequence). There are 15 residues in the CDR3. The germline V and J ends were trimmed by 2 bases and 1 base, with 8 bases remaining between them. This CDR3 reads CASSLPGRNTGQLYF. Incomplete CDR3 DNA: TGTGCCAGCAGCTTACCTGGGAGAAACACCGGG. The entire variable domain, with the rest obtained from reference TRBV3 and TRBJ2-2, is as follows: GPKVLQIPSHQIIDMGQMVTLNCDPVSNHLYFYWYKQILGQQMEFLVNFYNGKVMEKSKLFKDQFSVERPDGSYFTLKIQPTALEDSAVYFCASSLPGRNTGQLYFGEGSKLTVL.

There are a few counts of this clone. Mouse gene names and germline throughout. The observed sequence ends 4 residues before the CDR3 terminus, with the missing tail filled in from the germline J gene. This rearrangement joins TRBV13-1 to TRBJ2-1; 8 bases align to TRBD1. Trimming cost V 2 bases and J 2 bases; bases outside gene matches: 3. There are 15 residues in the CDR3. Germline CDR1 reads NSHNY; CDR2 reads SYGAGN. The CDR3 reads CASSDGQGDYAEQFF. CDR3 DNA, as far as it was read: TGTGCCAGCAGTGACGGACAGGGTGACTATGCT.

As to this clone: The gene names given are mouse names. The CDR3 extends 4 residues past the end of the read, so its final part is completed from the germline J gene. This chain links TRBV14 with TRBJ2-5; 7 bases are a match to TRBD1. The CDR3 consists of 16 residues. Looked up from germline, CDR1 is SGHDT and CDR2 is FRDEAV. The V gene end was trimmed by 4 bases and the J gene end by 0 bases; junction bases not matched to a gene: 8. CDR3 bases read: TGTGCCAGCAGTCCGTCCCGGGACAGTAACCAAGAC. It codes for CASSPSRDSNQD. The full CDR3 sequence reads CASSPSRDSNQDTQYF.

About this clone: Any gene name here is a mouse gene name. The read finishes 4 residues shy of the CDR3 end, and the germline J gene is used to complete it. The rearrangement links TRBV13-1 to TRBJ2-7; 9 bases are shared with TRBD2. This CDR3 is 15 amino acids long. Germline CDR1 NSHNY, CDR2 SYGAGN. The CDR3 DNA, read in part, is TGTGCCAGCAGTGAAGGCCTGGGGGGGAATTAT. Its protein is CASSEGLGGNY. The full CDR3 is CASSEGLGGNYEQYF.

This clone was counted a few times. The germline and genes are mouse ones. The read comes to an end 4 residues before the CDR3 does, leaving the germline J gene to fill in the end. The chain combines TRBV1 with TRBJ2-3, with 7 nucleotides matching TRBD1. The length of the CDR3 is 16 residues. CDR1 NSQYPW and CDR2 LRSPGD come from the germline V gene (reference sequence). V was pared by 0 bases and J by 0 bases, with 3 bases of the junction left unmatched. The sequenced part of the CDR3 DNA is TGCACCTGCAGTGCAGAAGACAGGGCTAGTGCAGAA. Encoded protein: CTCSAEDRASAE. The whole CDR3 sequence reads CTCSAEDRASAETLYF.

About this clone itself: The genes are named according to mouse. The CDR3 end lies 4 residues beyond the end of the read and is filled in from the germline J gene. The V call is TRBV13-3, the J call TRBJ1-2; D perhaps matches TRBD1 (6 bases). There are 14 residues in the CDR3. In germline, CDR1 is NNHDY, CDR2 SYVADS. Trimming shortened V by 6 bases and J by 2 bases, and 14 bases separated the two germline ends. CDR3 DNA, as far as it was read: TGTGCCAGCAAGAGGAGGGGGGGCAACTCC. This translates into CASKRRGGNS. The whole CDR3 reads CASKRRGGNSDYTF.

Concerning this clone: The gene symbols are mouse symbols. The missing CDR3 end, 4 residues past where the read stops, is filled in from the germline J gene. This sequence joins TRBV19 and TRBJ1-1; 7 bases align to TRBD1. With 5 bases clipped from V and 0 bases from J, the junction kept 1 base outside the gene matches. The CDR3 consists of 13 residues. Germline assignment: CDR1 FNHDT and CDR2 SITEND (reference sequence). The part of the CDR3 DNA that was read is TGTGCCAGCAGGACAGGGTCAAACACA. Translating gives CASRTGSNT. The full CDR3 sequence reads CASRTGSNTEVFF.

Turning to this clone: Each gene name is a mouse one. The read ends 4 residues shy of where the CDR3 ends; the end is completed using the germline J gene. The chain couples TRBV31 to TRBJ2-2, with TRBD2 matching 10 bases. Germline V gene lookup returns CDR1 GKSSPN and CDR2 SITVG. The CDR3 is 16 amino acids. With V trimmed by 1 base and J by 2 bases, 4 bases remained unmatched. The DNA read from the CDR3 is TGTGCCTGGAGTCGAGGGACTGGGGTGAACACCGGG. The encoded protein is CAWSRGTGVNTG. The whole CDR3 protein reads CAWSRGTGVNTGQLYF.

This clone was observed many times. The listed genes are named as in mouse. The read halts 4 residues ahead of the CDR3 end, with the missing end drawn from the germline J gene. J is TRBJ1-2 and V is TRBV12-1; D uncertain. The CDR3 length is 13 residues. Per the germline V gene, CDR1 is SGHSN and CDR2 is HYEKVE. Between the trimmed V and J ends, which lost 2 bases and 0 bases, there was a span of 6 bases. The sequenced CDR3 bases are TGTGCCAGCTCTCATCAGCCAAACTCC. It is translated as CASSHQPNS. The full-length CDR3 reads as CASSHQPNSDYTF.

As concerns this clone: The gene symbols are mouse symbols. With the read ending 4 residues before the CDR3 end, the germline J gene is used to fill in that end. V gene TRBV19 combines with J gene TRBJ1-4; TRBD1 might be the D (5 bases). The germline CDR1 and CDR2 sequences are FNHDT and SITEND (reference sequence). The CDR3 spans 13 residues. The CDR3 DNA, read in part, is TGTGCCAGCAGATTACTGGGGGGCGAA. It encodes CASRLLGGE. The entire CDR3 protein reads CASRLLGGERLFF.

This clone was counted a few times. Gene names and germline refer to mouse. The read ends 4 residues before the CDR3 terminus; that terminus is restored from the germline J gene. Additional DNA sequences in this sample encode the identical CDR3. This sequence joins TRBV19 and TRBJ1-1; D perhaps matches TRBD1 (6 bases). The CDR3 loop spans 14 amino acids. V was trimmed by 1 base and J by 1 base, leaving 8 bases between them. Germline lookup yields CDR1 FNHDT and CDR2 SITEND (reference sequence). CDR3 DNA, as far as it was read: TGTGCCAGCAGTATAAGGGGGGGGAACACA. Amino acids: CASSIRGGNT. From start to end, the CDR3 is CASSIRGGNTEVFF. Using reference TRBV19 and TRBJ1-1 for the parts outside the CDR3, the full variable domain is GGIITQTPKFLIGQEGQKLTLKCQQNFNHDTMYWYRQDSGKGLRLIYYSITENDLQKGDLSEGYDASREKKSSFSLTVTSAQKNEMAVFLCASSIRGGNTEVFFGKGTRLTVV.

In regard to this clone: Genes here carry mouse names. The read halts 4 residues ahead of the CDR3 end, with the missing end drawn from the germline J gene. This sequence joins TRBV13-3 and TRBJ2-1; D is undetermined. Germline V lookup: CDR1 NNHDY, CDR2 SYVADS. V was pared by 6 bases and J by 4 bases, with 8 bases between. The CDR3 covers 12 residues. CDR3 in amino acids: CASKTSYAEQFF. The sequenced part of the CDR3 DNA is TGTGCCAGCAAGACTTCATATGCT.

Turning to this clone: Any gene name here is a mouse gene name. The read ends 4 residues early relative to the CDR3; the germline J gene fills the gap. The V and J genes are TRBV13-2 and TRBJ2-2; no firm D call. The CDR3 covers 15 residues. V was clipped by 0 bases and J by 1 base, with 7 bases between them. Germline assignment: CDR1 NNHNN and CDR2 SYGAGS (reference sequence). The sequenced CDR3 bases are TGTGCCAGCGGTGATGCCAGTTTAAACACCGGG. Residues: CASGDASLNTG. The entire CDR3 sequence reads CASGDASLNTGQLYF.

The table lists this clone with a few counts. Here the gene names and germline are mouse. The DNA ends 4 residues before the CDR3 does, and the rest of the CDR3 is filled in from the germline J gene. This chain uses TRBV5 with TRBJ2-3; 8 positions match TRBD2. The CDR3 contains 14 residues. J gave up 3 bases and V 4 bases, and 3 bases lay outside the gene matches. Germline V gene sequence: CDR1 LGHNA, CDR2 YNLKQL (reference sequence). The CDR3 spells CASSLWGEAETLYF. CDR3 DNA (partial): TGTGCCAGCAGCCTCTGGGGGGAAGCAGAA.

This clone was observed many times. These gene names are mouse names. The CDR3 bases that were read are TGTGCCAGCAGTATAAAGGGGAGCTCCTAT. It is translated as CASSIKGSSY. The whole CDR3 region reads CASSIKGSSYEQYF. The chain has TRBV19 and TRBJ2-7; TRBD1 is a possible D gene (5 bases). The read gets to within 4 residues of the CDR3 end, and the germline J gene fills in the rest. The V end lost 1 base, the J end lost 0 bases, and 8 bases lay between the germline ends. The CDR3 contains 14 residues. The germline V gene encodes CDR1 FNHDT and CDR2 SITEND (reference sequence).

As concerns this clone: Genes and germline come from the mouse. Read coverage stops 4 residues before the CDR3 terminus; the germline J gene supplies the remainder. This chain uses TRBV19 with TRBJ2-5, with 10 bases fitting TRBD2. Germline lookup yields CDR1 FNHDT and CDR2 SITEND (reference sequence). This CDR3 region has 14 residues. The chain's CDR3 is CASAPTGGWDTQYF. Incomplete CDR3 DNA: TGTGCCAGCGCCCCGACTGGGGGGTGGGAC.

As for this clone: A much bigger clone sits one base away, suggesting this may be a read error. Any gene name here is a mouse gene name. The DNA ends 4 residues before the CDR3 does, and the rest of the CDR3 is filled in from the germline J gene. This CDR3 is also generated by other DNA sequences in the sample. The gene calls are TRBV31 and TRBJ2-2, with D perhaps TRBD2 (5 bases). Germline CDR1 is GKSSPN and CDR2 is SITVG. Trimming took 0 bases from V and 2 from J, leaving 7 bases between them. The CDR3 runs 14 residues. CDR3 protein: CAWSLVGNTGQLYF. The sequenced part of the CDR3 DNA is TGTGCCTGGAGTCTAGTGGGGAACACCGGG.

This clone has only a few counts. Gene labels here are mouse ones. The sequenced CDR3 bases are TGCACCTGCAGTGCAGATCAAGGGACTGGA. As protein: CTCSADQGTG. The entire CDR3 reads CTCSADQGTGEVFF. The chain couples TRBV1 to TRBJ1-1; possibly TRBD1 for D (5 bases). The read ends 4 residues before the CDR3 terminus; that terminus is restored from the germline J gene. Germline lookup yields CDR1 NSQYPW and CDR2 LRSPGD (reference sequence). CDR3 length equals 14 residues.

This clone has just a few counts. Germline and genes: mouse. CDR3 DNA (partial): TGTGCCAGCAGTGATGGCGTCACTGGGGGGGCAAACACCGGG. Its protein is CASSDGVTGGANTG. The entire CDR3 is CASSDGVTGGANTGQLYF. The genes are TRBV13-1 and TRBJ2-2; 10 bases are a match to TRBD2. The sequenced fragment ends 4 residues before the CDR3 boundary, so the rest is inferred from the germline J gene. The V gene end was trimmed by 0 bases and the J gene end by 0 bases; junction bases not matched to a gene: 5. This CDR3 spans 18 amino acids. CDR1 and CDR2 (germline): NSHNY, SYGAGN.

Comments on this clone: Gene labels here are mouse ones. The read finishes 4 residues shy of the CDR3 end, and the germline J gene is used to complete it. The chain couples TRBV13-3 to TRBJ2-1; 12 bases are shared with TRBD2. Germline-derived CDR1 and CDR2 are NNHDY and SYVADS. The CDR3 runs 16 residues. V was pared by 2 bases and J by 4 bases, with 4 bases of the junction left unmatched. CDR3 in amino acids: CASSETGGAPYAEQFF. The part of the CDR3 DNA that was read is TGTGCCAGCAGTGAGACTGGGGGGGCGCCGTATGCT.

As regards this clone: Mouse gene names apply. The read comes to an end 3 residues before the CDR3 does, leaving the germline J gene to fill in the end. This sequence joins TRBV5 and TRBJ1-6; 9 nucleotides align to TRBD1. TRBJ1-6 is given ORF status, its function remaining uncertain. Losses at the gene ends were 1 base for V and 0 bases for J; bases not matched to a gene: 4. Germline CDR1 reads LGHNA; CDR2 reads YNLKQL (reference sequence). This CDR3 has 18 amino acids. CDR3: CASSQAGQGNSYNSPLYF. Incomplete CDR3 DNA: TGTGCCAGCAGCCAAGCGGGACAGGGTAATTCCTATAATTCGCCC.

On this clone: Gene names refer to mouse genes. The sequenced fragment ends 4 residues before the CDR3 boundary, so the rest is inferred from the germline J gene. The gene calls are TRBV13-1 and TRBJ2-3, with TRBD2 matching 9 bases. In germline, CDR1 is NSHNY, CDR2 SYGAGN. V was clipped by 6 bases and J by 3 bases; unmatched bases: 5. The CDR3 has 14 amino acids. CDR3: CASTSGTGAETLYF. Incomplete CDR3 DNA: TGTGCCAGCACCTCCGGGACTGGGGCAGAA.

Note on this clone: The germline and genes are mouse ones. The CDR3 goes on 4 residues after the read ends, and that part is filled in from the germline J gene. The V and J genes are TRBV5 and TRBJ2-2; the D gene is possibly TRBD1 (6 bases). The CDR3 totals 16 residues. V was cut by 0 bases and J by 4 bases, with 12 bases left in between. Germline assignment: CDR1 LGHNA and CDR2 YNLKQL (reference sequence). The chain's CDR3 is CASSQDRQGFTGQLYF. The covered CDR3 bases are TGTGCCAGCAGCCAAGACCGGCAGGGGTTCACCGGG.

This clone occurred a few times. Germline and genes here are mouse. The read stops 4 residues short of the end of the CDR3; the missing end is completed from the germline J gene. In the same sample, other DNA sequences code for this CDR3. V usage is TRBV19 and J usage is TRBJ2-2; 8 bases are a match to TRBD2. Germline V gene data show CDR1 as FNHDT and CDR2 as SITEND (reference sequence). V shed 5 bases and J 2 bases; nucleotides not matched to a gene: 2. The CDR3 extends over 14 amino acids. CDR3 region: CASRRLGNTGQLYF. Incomplete CDR3 DNA: TGTGCCAGCAGGAGACTGGGGAACACCGGG.

As concerns this clone: Gene names and germline match the mouse. With the read ending 4 residues before the CDR3 end, the germline J gene is used to fill in that end. The chain joins TRBV17 to TRBJ2-1; 7 bases align to TRBD2. CDR3 length: 14 amino acids. V shed 3 bases, J shed 4 bases, and the junction held 3 bases outside the gene matches. Germline V CDR1 and CDR2: MNHDT, YYDKIL. CDR3 in amino acids: CASSSRGGYAEQFF. The covered CDR3 bases are TGTGCTAGCAGTAGTCGGGGGGGGTATGCT.

A few counts support this clone. The genes and germline here are from mouse. Read sequence stops 4 residues before the CDR3 end, and the germline J gene provides the missing end. This chain links TRBV31 with TRBJ2-4; 8 nucleotides align to TRBD2. The CDR3 runs to 14 residues. Germline V CDR1 and CDR2: GKSSPN, SITVG. The CDR3 bases that were read are TGTGCCTGGAGTCTAGAGTGGGGGGGAAAC. As protein: CAWSLEWGGN. The entire CDR3 reads CAWSLEWGGNTLYF.